This entry features one T cell receptor (beta chain) sequence. Its matching antigen is unknown. Researchers ran the PCR with 60 Vbeta and 13 Jbeta primers. Sequenced by immunoSEQ multiplex PCR; TCRdb stores in-frame clones only, minus some. This sample's clone table lists 130,000 to 150,000 clones. This entry belongs to a study of cytomegalovirus exposure and HLA in healthy donors. Study-level results: Prior analysis indicated that the majority of TCR beta V segments exhibited productivity approximately 87% or approximately 30% of the time. For TCR beta chains, V- and J-gene trimming was later linked to a missense DCLRE1C variant.

The receptor was isolated from a male donor in good health and CMV-seronegative. What was sequenced was PBMCs.

In DNA form, the CDR3 reads TGTGCCAGCTCACGGACTTTTGGCACTGAAGCTTTCTTT. It specifies CASSRTFGTEAFF. This chain connects TRBV18 to TRBJ1-1; D remains unclear. This CDR3 contains 13 residues. With 4 bases removed from V and 4 bases from J, the gap between germline ends came to 10 bases. Germline V gene lookup returns CDR1 KGHSH and CDR2 LQKENI.